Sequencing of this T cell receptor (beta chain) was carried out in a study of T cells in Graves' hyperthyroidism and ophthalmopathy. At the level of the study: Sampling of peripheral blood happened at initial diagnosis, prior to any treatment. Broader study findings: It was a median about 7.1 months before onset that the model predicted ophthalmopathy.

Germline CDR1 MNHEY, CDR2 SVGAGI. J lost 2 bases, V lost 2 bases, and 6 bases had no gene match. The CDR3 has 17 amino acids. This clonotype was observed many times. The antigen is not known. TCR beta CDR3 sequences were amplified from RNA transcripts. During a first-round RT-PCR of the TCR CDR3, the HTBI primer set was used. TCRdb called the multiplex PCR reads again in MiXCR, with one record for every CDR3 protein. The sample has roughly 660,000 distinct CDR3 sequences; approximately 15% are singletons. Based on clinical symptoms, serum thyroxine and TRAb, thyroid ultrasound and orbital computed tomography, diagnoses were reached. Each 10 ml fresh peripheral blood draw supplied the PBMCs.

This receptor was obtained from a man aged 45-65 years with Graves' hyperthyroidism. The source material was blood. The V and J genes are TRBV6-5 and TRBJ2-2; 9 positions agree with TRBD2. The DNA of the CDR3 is TGTGCCAGCAGTTACCTCCGACTAGCGGAAAACACCGGGGAGCTGTTTTTT. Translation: CASSYLRLAENTGELFF.